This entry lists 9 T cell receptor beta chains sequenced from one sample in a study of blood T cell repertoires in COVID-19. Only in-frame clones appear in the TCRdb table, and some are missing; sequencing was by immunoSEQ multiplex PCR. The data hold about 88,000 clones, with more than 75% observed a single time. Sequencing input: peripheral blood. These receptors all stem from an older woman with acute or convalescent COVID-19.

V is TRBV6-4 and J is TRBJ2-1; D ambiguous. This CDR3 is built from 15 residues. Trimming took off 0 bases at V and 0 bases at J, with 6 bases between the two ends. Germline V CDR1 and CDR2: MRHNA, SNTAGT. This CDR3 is CASSDSRYSYNEQFF. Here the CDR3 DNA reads TGTGCCAGCAGTGACTCCAGGTACTCCTACAATGAGCAGTTCTTC.

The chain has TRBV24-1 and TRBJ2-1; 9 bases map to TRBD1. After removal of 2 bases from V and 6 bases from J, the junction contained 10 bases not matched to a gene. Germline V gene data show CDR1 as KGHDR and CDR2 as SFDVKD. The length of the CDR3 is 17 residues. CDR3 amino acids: CATSDSSRDRAGNEQFF. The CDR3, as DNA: TGTGCCACCAGTGATTCGTCCCGGGACAGGGCGGGCAATGAGCAGTTCTTC.

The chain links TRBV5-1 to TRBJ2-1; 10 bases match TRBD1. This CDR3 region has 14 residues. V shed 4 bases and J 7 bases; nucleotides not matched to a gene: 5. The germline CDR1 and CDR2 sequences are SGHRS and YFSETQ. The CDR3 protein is CASSARDRGNEQFF. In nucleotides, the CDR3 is TGCGCCAGCAGCGCCCGGGACAGGGGTAATGAGCAGTTCTTC.

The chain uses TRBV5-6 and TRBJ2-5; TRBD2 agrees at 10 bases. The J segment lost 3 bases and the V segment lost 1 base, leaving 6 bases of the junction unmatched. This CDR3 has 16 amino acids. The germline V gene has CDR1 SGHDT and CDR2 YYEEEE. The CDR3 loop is CASSLLPSGGEETQYF. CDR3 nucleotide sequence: TGTGCCAGCAGCTTGTTGCCCAGCGGGGGGGAAGAGACCCAGTACTTC.

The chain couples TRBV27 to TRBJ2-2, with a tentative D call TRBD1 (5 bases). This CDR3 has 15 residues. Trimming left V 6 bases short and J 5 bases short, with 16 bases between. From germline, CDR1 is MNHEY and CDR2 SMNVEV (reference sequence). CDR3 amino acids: CASRGPGATTGELFF. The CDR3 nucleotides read TGTGCCAGCAGGGGCCCTGGGGCTACGACCGGGGAGCTGTTTTTT.

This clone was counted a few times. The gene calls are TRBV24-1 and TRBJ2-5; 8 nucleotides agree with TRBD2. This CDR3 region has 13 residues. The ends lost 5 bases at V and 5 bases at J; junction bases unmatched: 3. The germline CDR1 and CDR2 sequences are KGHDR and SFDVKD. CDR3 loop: CATSGTSGETQYF. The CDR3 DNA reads TGTGCCACCAGTGGCACTAGCGGCGAGACCCAGTACTTC.

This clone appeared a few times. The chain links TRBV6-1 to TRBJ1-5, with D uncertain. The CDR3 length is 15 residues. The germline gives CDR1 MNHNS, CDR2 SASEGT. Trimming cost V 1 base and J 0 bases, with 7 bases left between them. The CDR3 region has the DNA TGTGCCAGCAGTGAAGTTTCATTTAGCAATCAGCCCCAGCATTTT. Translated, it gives CASSEVSFSNQPQHF.

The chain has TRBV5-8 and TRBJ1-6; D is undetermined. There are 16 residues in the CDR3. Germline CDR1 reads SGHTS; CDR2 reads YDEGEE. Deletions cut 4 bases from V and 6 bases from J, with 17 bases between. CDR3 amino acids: CASSRVLWMGNSPLHF. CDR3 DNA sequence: TGTGCCAGCAGCCGGGTGCTTTGGATGGGTAATTCACCCCTCCACTTT.

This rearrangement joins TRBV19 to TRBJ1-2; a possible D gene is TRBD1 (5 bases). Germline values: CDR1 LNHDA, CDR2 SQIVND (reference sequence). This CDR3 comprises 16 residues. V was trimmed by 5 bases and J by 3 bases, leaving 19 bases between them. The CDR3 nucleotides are TGTGCCAGTAGTGTCGGCGGGGCAGGGAAGGACTATGGCTACACCTTC. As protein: CASSVGGAGKDYGYTF.